This T cell receptor (beta chain) is from a study of siplizumab effects on memory and regulatory T cells. In germline, CDR1 is SEHNR, CDR2 FQNEAQ (reference sequence). The CDR3 is 13 amino acids. V lost 5 bases, J lost 8 bases, and 15 bases lay in between. Each sample had around 9.1 x 10^4 TCR templates assayed. This table comes from immunoSEQ multiplex PCR, and its TCRdb copy is limited to in-frame clones, with some not included. The sample lists about 87,000 clones, around 89% seen once, with about 15% in the top ten. Study outcomes and limitations: Solely a minor proportion of alloreactive clones could be assigned to unstimulated subsets.

To note about this clone: Its specificity is not known.

This chain links TRBV7-9 with TRBJ1-2, with a tentative D call TRBD1 (6 bases). This receptor was taken from a human donor in good health. Sequencing used CD4+ T cells sorted from blood. As DNA, the CDR3 is TGTGCCAGCAGCCCGGGACATATTCTGGGCTACACCTTC. Protein product: CASSPGHILGYTF. Filled out from reference TRBV7-9 and TRBJ1-2, the complete variable domain reads DTGVSQNPRHKITKRGQNVTFRCDPISEHNRLYWYRQTLGQGPEFLTYFQNEAQLEKSRLLSDRFSAERPKGSFSTLEIQRTEQGDSAMYLCASSPGHILGYTFGSGTRLTVV.